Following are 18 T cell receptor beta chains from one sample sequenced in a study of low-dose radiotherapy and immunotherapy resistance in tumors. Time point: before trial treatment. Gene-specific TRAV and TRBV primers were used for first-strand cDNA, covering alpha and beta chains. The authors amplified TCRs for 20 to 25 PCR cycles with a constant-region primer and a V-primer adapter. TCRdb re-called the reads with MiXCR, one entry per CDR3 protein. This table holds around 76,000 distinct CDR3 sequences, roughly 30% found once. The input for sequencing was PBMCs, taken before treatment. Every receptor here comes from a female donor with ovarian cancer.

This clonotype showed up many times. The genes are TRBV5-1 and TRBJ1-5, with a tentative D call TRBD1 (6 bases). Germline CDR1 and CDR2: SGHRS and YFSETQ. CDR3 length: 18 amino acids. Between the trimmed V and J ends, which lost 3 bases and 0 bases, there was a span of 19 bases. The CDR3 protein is CASSSEPTGVYSNQPQHF. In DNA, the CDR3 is TGCGCCAGCAGCTCGGAACCGACAGGAGTCTATAGCAATCAGCCCCAGCATTTT.

Here the CDR3 DNA reads TGTGCCAGCAGCTTGGCCCCGGGACAACTCTCTGGGGCCAACGTCCTGACTTTC. Residues: CASSLAPGQLSGANVLTF. The chain carries TRBV5-4 and TRBJ2-6; a possible D gene is TRBD1 (6 bases). The CDR3 sequence is 18 residues long. V lost 0 bases and J lost 0, with 13 bases in between. Germline lookup yields CDR1 SGHNT and CDR2 YYREEE (reference sequence).

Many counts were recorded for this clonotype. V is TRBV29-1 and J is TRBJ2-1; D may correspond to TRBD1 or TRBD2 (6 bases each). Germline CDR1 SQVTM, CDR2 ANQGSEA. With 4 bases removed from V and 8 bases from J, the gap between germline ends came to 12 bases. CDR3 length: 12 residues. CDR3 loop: CSVVGGGDEQFF. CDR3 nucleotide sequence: TGCAGCGTTGTAGGAGGGGGTGATGAGCAGTTCTTC.

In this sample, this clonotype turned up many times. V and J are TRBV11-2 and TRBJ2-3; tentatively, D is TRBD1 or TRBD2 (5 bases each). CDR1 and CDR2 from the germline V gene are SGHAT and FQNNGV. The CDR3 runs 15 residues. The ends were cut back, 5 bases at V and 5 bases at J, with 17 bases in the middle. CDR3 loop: CASSPLRGPVDTQYF. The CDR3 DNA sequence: TGTGCCAGCAGCCCATTGAGGGGACCCGTAGATACGCAGTATTTT.

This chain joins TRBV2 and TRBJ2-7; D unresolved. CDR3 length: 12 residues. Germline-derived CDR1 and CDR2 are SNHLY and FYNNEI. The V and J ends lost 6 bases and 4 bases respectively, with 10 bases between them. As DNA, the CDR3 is TGTGCCAGCAGCCCCGGCAGATACGAGCAGTACTTC. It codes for CASSPGRYEQYF.

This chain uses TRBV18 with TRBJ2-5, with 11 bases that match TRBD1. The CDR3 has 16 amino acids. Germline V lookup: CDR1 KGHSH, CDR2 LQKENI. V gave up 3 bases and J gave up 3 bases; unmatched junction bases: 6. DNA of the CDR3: TGTGCCAGCTCACCCACCGGGACAGGGGGTAAAGAGACCCAGTACTTC. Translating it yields CASSPTGTGGKETQYF.

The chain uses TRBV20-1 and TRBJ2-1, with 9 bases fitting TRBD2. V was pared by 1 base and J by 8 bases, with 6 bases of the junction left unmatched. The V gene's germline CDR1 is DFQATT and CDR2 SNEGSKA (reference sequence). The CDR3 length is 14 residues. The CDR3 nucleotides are TGCAGTGCTAGAGGGGCGGGAGGGAGGTATGAGCAGTTCTTC. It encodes CSARGAGGRYEQFF.

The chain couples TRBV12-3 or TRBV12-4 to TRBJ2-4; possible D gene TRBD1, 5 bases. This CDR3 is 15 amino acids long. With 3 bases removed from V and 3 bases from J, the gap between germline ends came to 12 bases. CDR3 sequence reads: CASSFAGLDKNIQYF. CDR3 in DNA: TGTGCCAGCAGTTTTGCAGGGTTGGACAAAAACATTCAGTACTTC.

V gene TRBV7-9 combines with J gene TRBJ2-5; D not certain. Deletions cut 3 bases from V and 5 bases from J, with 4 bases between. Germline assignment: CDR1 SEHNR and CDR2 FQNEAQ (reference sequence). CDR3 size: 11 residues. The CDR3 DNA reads TGTGCCAGCAGCTTTGATGAGACCCAGTACTTC. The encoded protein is CASSFDETQYF.

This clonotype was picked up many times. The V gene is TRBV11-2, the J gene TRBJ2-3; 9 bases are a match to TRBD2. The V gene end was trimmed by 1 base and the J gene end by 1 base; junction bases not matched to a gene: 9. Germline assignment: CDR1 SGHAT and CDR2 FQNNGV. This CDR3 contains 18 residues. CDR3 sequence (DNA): TGTGCCAGCAGCTTAGGGGCTAGCGGGGCCCTGGGCACAGATACGCAGTATTTT. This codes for CASSLGASGALGTDTQYF.

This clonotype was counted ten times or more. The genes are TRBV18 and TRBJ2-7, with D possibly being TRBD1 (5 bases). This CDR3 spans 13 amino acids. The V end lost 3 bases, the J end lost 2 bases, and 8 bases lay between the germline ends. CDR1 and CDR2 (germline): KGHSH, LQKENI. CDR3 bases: TGTGCCAGCTCACCGGGCAGGGCCTACGAGCAGTACTTC. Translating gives CASSPGRAYEQYF.

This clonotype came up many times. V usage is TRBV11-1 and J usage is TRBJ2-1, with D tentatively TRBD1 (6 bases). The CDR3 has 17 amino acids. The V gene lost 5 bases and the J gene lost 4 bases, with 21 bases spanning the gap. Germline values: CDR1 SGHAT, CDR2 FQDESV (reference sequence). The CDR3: CASSPADRGGVYNEQFF. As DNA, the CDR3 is TGTGCCAGCAGCCCTGCGGACCGAGGGGGAGTATACAATGAGCAGTTCTTC.

DNA of the CDR3: TGTGCCAGCACCCCTAGCGGGGGGGCGTCCGGGGAGCTGTTTTTT. Protein product: CASTPSGGASGELFF. V gene TRBV7-9 combines with J gene TRBJ2-2; TRBD2 matches at 12 bases. The V gene end was trimmed by 7 bases and the J gene end by 6 bases; junction bases not matched to a gene: 6. The CDR3 covers 15 residues. Per the germline V gene, CDR1 is SEHNR and CDR2 is FQNEAQ (reference sequence).

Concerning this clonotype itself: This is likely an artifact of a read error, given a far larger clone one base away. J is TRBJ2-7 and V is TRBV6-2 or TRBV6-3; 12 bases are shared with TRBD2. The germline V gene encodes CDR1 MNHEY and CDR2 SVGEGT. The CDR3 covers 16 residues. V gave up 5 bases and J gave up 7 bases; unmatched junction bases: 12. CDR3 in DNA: TGTGCCAGCAGTGCGGGACTAGCGGGTAGATACAATGAGCAGTACTTC. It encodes CASSAGLAGRYNEQYF.

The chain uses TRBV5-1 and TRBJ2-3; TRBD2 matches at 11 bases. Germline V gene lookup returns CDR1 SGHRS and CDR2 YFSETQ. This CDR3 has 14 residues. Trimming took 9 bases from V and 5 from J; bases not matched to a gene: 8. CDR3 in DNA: TGCGCCACATCTAGCGGGAGGACGAAAGATACGCAGTATTTT. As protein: CATSSGRTKDTQYF.

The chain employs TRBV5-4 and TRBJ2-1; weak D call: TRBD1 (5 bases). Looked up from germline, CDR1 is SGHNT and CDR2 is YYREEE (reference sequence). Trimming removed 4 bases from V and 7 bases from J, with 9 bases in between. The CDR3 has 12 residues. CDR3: CASSPQGNEQFF. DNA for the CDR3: TGTGCCAGCAGCCCGCAGGGTAATGAGCAGTTCTTC.

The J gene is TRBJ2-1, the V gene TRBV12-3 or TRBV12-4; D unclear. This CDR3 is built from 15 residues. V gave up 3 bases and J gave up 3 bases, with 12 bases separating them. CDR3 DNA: TGTGCCAGCAGTTTCTACCGGACGGGCTACAATGAGCAGTTCTTC. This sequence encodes CASSFYRTGYNEQFF.

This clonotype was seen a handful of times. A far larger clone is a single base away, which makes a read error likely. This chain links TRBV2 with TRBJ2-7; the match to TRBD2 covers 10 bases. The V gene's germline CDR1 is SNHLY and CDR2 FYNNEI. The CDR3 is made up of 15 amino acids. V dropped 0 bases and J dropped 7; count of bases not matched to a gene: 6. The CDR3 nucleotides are TGTGCCAGCAGTGAAGCCGGGACTAGCGTCGGGGAGCAGTACTTC. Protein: CASSEAGTSVGEQYF. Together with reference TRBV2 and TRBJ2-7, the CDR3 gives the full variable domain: EPEVTQTPSHQVTQMGQEVILRCVPISNHLYFYWYRQILGQKVEFLVSFYNNEISEKSEIFDDQFSVERPDGSNFTLKIRSTKLEDSAMYFCASSEAGTSVGEQYFGPGTRLTVT.